This T cell receptor beta chain is drawn from a study of PD-1 blockade in classical Hodgkin lymphoma. Study details: Patients received nivolumab 3 mg/kg intravenously every 2 weeks.

Germline values: CDR1 SGHRS, CDR2 YFSETQ. Trimming took off 3 bases at V and 3 bases at J, with 13 bases between the two ends. There are 15 residues in the CDR3. Study-wide results and limits: Complete responders started with a diversity level that resembled newly diagnosed patients at baseline. Newly diagnosed patients were reported to start with lower TCR diversity than healthy donors. There was a significant rise in CD4+ TCR diversity by C4D1, with no such rise for CD8+.

Noted time point: cycle 4 day 1 (C4D1), after less than 7 weeks of nivolumab. Following autologous stem cell transplantation, relapse occurred in every patient, and exposure to brentuximab vedotin varied. Thawed PBMCs underwent magnetic negative selection to obtain purified CD8+ T cells. Clones were read by immunoSEQ multiplex PCR, and TCRdb kept only the in-frame ones, dropping some. The sample includes about 8,100 clones, around 84% of them seen just once. With regard to this clone: Its specificity is unknown.

Material: CD8+ T cells from blood, obtained before the fourth cycle of nivolumab. This sequence was found in a human donor with classical Hodgkin lymphoma. V gene TRBV5-1 combines with J gene TRBJ2-1, with TRBD1 as a possible D gene (6 bases). The CDR3 sequence is CASSSWTDYYNEQFF. DNA for the CDR3: TGCGCCAGCAGCTCGTGGACAGACTACTACAATGAGCAGTTCTTC.